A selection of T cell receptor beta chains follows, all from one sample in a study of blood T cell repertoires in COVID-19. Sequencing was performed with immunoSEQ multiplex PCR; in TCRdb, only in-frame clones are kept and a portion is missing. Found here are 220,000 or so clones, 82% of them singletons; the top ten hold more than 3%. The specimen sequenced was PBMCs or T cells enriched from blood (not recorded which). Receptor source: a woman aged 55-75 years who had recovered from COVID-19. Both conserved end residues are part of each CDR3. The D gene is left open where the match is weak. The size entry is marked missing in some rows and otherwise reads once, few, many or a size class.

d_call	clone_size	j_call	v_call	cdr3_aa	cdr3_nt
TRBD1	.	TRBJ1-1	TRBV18	CASSPTDRDRGLQNTEAFF	TGTGCCAGCTCACCCACAGACCGGGACAGGGGGCTCCAAAACACTGAAGCTTTCTTT
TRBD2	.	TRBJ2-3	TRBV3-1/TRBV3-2	CASSQDGREGRTDTQYF	TGTGCCAGCAGCCAAGATGGGCGGGAGGGCCGCACAGATACGCAGTATTTT
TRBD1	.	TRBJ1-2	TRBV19	CASIQGTALLYGYTF	TGTGCCAGTATCCAGGGGACAGCACTTCTCTATGGCTACACCTTC
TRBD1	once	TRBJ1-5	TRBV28	CASSSRNDRVSGNQPQHF	TGTGCCAGCAGTTCACGGAACGACAGGGTGAGTGGCAATCAGCCCCAGCATTTT
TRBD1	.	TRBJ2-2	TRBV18	CASSQKRTGEDGELFF	TGTGCCAGCTCCCAAAAACGGACAGGGGAAGACGGGGAGCTGTTTTTT
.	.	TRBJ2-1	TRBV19	CASSIGGGRGGNEQFF	TGTGCCAGTAGTATAGGAGGCGGGAGAGGGGGCAATGAGCAGTTCTTC
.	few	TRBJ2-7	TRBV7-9	CASSPGTRAEQYF	TGTGCCAGCAGCCCCGGGACAAGGGCCGAGCAGTACTTC
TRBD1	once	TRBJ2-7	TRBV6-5	CASREGQGFAYEQYF	TGTGCCAGCAGGGAGGGACAGGGGTTCGCCTACGAGCAGTACTTC
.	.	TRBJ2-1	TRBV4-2	CASSQVFTGDNEQFF	TGTGCCAGCAGCCAAGTTTTCACGGGGGACAATGAGCAGTTCTTC
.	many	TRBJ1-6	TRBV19	CASSARGTLHF	TGTGCCAGTAGTGCTCGGGGGACCCTCCACTTT
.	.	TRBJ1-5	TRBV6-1	CASSGSVGLAYQPQHF	TGTGCCAGCAGTGGTTCAGTCGGTCTAGCTTATCAGCCCCAGCATTTT
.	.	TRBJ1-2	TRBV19	CASSIDGRQGYTF	TGTGCCAGTAGTATAGACGGCAGGCAAGGCTACACCTTC
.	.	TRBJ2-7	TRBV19	CASGGIGRRDEQYF	TGTGCCAGTGGCGGTATCGGACGGAGGGACGAGCAGTACTTC
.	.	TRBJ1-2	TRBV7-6	CASSTTGLYGYTF	TGTGCCAGCAGCACCACAGGTCTCTATGGCTACACCTTC
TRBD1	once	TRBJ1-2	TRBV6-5	CASSYGDRAGGYTF	TGTGCCAGCAGTTACGGGGACAGGGCTGGCGGCTACACCTTC
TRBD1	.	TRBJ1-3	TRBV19	CASSTGQGPGNTIYF	TGTGCCAGTAGTACGGGACAGGGTCCTGGAAACACCATATATTTT
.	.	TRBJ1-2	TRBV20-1	CSASGDTYKNYGYTF	TGCAGTGCTAGTGGGGACACTTATAAAAACTATGGCTACACCTTC
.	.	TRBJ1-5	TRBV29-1	CSVQPGVNQPQHF	TGCAGCGTTCAACCAGGGGTCAATCAGCCCCAGCATTTT
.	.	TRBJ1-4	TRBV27	CASSSPGGTTNEKLFF	TGTGCCAGCAGTTCCCCCGGTGGTACGACTAATGAAAAACTGTTTTTT
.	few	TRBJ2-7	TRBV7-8	CASSFIVGGEQYF	TGTGCCAGCAGCTTTATTGTGGGGGGCGAGCAGTACTTC
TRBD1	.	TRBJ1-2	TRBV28	CASRHRGTGYGYTF	TGTGCCAGCAGGCACAGGGGGACTGGCTATGGCTACACCTTC
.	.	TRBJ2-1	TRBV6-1	CASSEDRSNEQFF	TGTGCCAGCAGTGAAGACAGGAGCAATGAGCAGTTCTTC
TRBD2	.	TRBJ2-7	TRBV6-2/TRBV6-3	CASSYGLAAYEQYF	TGTGCCAGCAGTTACGGACTAGCGGCCTACGAGCAGTACTTC
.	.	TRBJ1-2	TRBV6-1	CASSELLMGRERYGYTF	TGTGCCAGCAGTGAACTGCTGATGGGGCGGGAACGCTATGGCTACACCTTC
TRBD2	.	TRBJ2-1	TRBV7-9	CASSLQASGRYNEQFF	TGTGCCAGCAGCTTACAGGCTAGCGGGAGGTACAATGAGCAGTTCTTC
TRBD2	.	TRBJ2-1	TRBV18	CASSPRVGLAGGGSSYNEQFF	TGTGCCAGCTCACCACGCGTTGGACTAGCGGGAGGCGGGAGCTCCTACAATGAGCAGTTCTTC
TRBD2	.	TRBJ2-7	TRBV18	CASSPNSGRSYEQYF	TGTGCCAGCTCACCTAACAGCGGGAGGTCCTACGAGCAGTACTTC
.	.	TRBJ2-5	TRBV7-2	CASSPRWGGETQYF	TGTGCCAGCAGCCCCCGGTGGGGCGGAGAGACCCAGTACTTC
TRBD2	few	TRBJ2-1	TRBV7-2	CASSRRLAGNLEQFF	TGTGCCAGCAGCCGCCGACTAGCGGGGAATCTTGAGCAGTTCTTC
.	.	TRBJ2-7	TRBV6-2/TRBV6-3	CASSYSQSYEQYF	TGTGCCAGCAGTTACTCCCAGTCCTACGAGCAGTACTTC
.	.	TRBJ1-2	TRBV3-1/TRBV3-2	CASSGRGLGGYTF	TGTGCCAGCAGTGGTAGGGGCCTGGGGGGCTACACCTTC
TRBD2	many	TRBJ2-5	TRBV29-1	CSAGTSGVRETQYF	TGCAGCGCCGGGACTAGCGGAGTAAGAGAGACCCAGTACTTC
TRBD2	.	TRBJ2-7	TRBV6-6	CASSLQLGLAETYEQYF	TGTGCCAGCAGTCTACAACTGGGACTAGCGGAAACCTACGAGCAGTACTTC
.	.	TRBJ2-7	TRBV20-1	CSASPAGLREQYF	TGCAGTGCTAGTCCAGCAGGGCTCCGCGAGCAGTACTTC
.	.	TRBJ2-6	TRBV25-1	CASSELRGTGANVLTF	TGTGCCAGCAGTGAATTGAGGGGGACTGGGGCCAACGTCCTGACTTTC
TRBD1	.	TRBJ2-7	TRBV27	CASRRTTGGREQYF	TGTGCCAGCAGGCGGACGACAGGGGGCCGAGAGCAGTACTTC
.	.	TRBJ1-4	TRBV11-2	CASSNRQTNEKLFF	TGTGCCAGCAGTAACCGACAGACTAATGAAAAACTGTTTTTT
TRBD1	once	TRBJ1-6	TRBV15	CATSRGRDRNSPLHF	TGTGCCACCAGCAGAGGACGGGACAGGAATTCACCCCTCCACTTT
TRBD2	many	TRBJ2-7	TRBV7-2	CASTPNPGGSYEQYF	TGTGCCAGTACCCCTAACCCGGGAGGATCCTACGAGCAGTACTTC
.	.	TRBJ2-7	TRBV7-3	CASSLDPSYEQYF	TGTGCCAGCAGCCTAGACCCCTCCTACGAGCAGTACTTC
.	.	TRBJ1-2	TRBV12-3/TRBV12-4	CASSLLQRAGYTF	TGTGCCAGCAGTTTACTTCAGAGGGCTGGCTACACCTTC
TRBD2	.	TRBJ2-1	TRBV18	CASSPTSGSGVEQFF	TGTGCCAGCTCACCAACTAGCGGGAGCGGAGTTGAGCAGTTCTTC
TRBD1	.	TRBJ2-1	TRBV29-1	CSVQGGSYNEQFF	TGCAGCGTACAGGGGGGATCCTACAATGAGCAGTTCTTC
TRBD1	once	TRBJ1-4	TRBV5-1	CASSFLGQNEKLFF	TGCGCCAGCAGCTTTCTGGGACAGAATGAAAAACTGTTTTTT
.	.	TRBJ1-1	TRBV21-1	CASSKVRGPFF	TGTGCCAGCAGCAAAGTCAGGGGACCTTTCTTT
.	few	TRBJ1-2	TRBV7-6	CASSLGPGSHGYTF	TGTGCCAGCAGCTTAGGTCCAGGCTCTCATGGCTACACCTTC
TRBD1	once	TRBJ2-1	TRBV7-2	CASSDQPGQGYNEQFF	TGTGCCAGCAGCGACCAACCGGGACAGGGATACAATGAGCAGTTCTTC
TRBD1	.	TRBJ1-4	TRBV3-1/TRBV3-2	CASSQDVGTTGLHEKLFF	TGTGCCAGCAGCCAAGATGTGGGCACGACAGGGCTCCACGAAAAACTGTTTTTT
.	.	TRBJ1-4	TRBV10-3	CAISEDPGRGEKLFF	TGTGCCATCAGTGAGGATCCAGGGCGGGGCGAAAAACTGTTTTTT
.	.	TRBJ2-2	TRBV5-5	CASSWTDRGELFF	TGTGCCAGCAGCTGGACAGATAGAGGGGAGCTGTTTTTT
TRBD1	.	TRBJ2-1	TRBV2	CASRGQGDEQFF	TGTGCCAGCAGGGGACAGGGGGATGAGCAGTTCTTC
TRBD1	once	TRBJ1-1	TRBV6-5	CASSRDRGNTEAFF	TGTGCCAGCAGTCGGGACAGGGGGAACACTGAAGCTTTCTTT